One T cell receptor (beta chain) is described in this entry. These data belong to a study of T cell changes during pregnancy in multiple sclerosis. The germline V gene has CDR1 SGDLS and CDR2 YYNGEE. J lost 10 bases, V lost 1 base, and 5 bases had no gene match. This CDR3 comprises 14 residues. TCRdb keeps only in-frame clones here, not all; method: immunoSEQ multiplex PCR. This sample has tens of thousands of clones, with 85% to 95% found just once. This TCR was sampled from a female donor with multiple sclerosis, enrolled in a pregnancy study. The chain is built from TRBV9 and TRBJ2-4; 10 nucleotides align to TRBD2. The sample here was CD8+ T cells from peripheral blood mononuclear cells, taken in the third trimester of pregnancy. In DNA, the CDR3 is TGTGCCAGCAGCGTAAAGTCTAGCGGGGGTATTCAGTACTTC. Translating gives CASSVKSSGGIQYF.